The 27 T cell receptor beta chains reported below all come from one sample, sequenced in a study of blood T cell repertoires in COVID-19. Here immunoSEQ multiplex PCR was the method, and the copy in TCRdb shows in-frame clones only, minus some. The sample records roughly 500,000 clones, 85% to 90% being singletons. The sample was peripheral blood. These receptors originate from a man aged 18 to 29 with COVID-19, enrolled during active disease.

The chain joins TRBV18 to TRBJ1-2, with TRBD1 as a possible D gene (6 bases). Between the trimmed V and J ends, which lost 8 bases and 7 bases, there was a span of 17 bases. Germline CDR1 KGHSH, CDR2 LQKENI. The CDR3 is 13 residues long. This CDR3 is CASTQQGWAGYTF. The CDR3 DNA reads TGTGCCAGCACCCAACAGGGCTGGGCTGGCTACACCTTC.

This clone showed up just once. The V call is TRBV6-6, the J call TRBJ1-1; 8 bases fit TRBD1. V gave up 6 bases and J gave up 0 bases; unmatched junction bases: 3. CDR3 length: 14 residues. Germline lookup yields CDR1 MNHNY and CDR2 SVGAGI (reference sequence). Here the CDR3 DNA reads TGTGCCAGCAGGGGGACAGGCCTGAACACTGAAGCTTTCTTT. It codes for CASRGTGLNTEAFF.

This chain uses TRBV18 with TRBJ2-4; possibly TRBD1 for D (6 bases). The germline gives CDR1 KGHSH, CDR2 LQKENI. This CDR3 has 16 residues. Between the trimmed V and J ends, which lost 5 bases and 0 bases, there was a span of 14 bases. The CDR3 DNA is TGTGCCAGCTCAAGTCGGACAGAACTAGCCAAAAACATTCAGTACTTC. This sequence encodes CASSSRTELAKNIQYF. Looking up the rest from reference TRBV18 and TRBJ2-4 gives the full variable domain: NAGVMQNPRHLVRRRGQEARLRCSPMKGHSHVYWYRQLPEEGLKFMVYLQKENIIDESGMPKERFSAEFPKEGPSILRIQQVVRGDSAAYFCASSSRTELAKNIQYFGAGTRLSVL.

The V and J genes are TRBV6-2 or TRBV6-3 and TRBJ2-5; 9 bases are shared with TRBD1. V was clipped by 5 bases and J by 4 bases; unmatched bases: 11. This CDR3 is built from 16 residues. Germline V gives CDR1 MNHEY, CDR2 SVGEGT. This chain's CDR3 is CASSTIGTGWAETQYF. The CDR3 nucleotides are TGTGCCAGCAGTACTATCGGGACAGGGTGGGCAGAGACCCAGTACTTC.

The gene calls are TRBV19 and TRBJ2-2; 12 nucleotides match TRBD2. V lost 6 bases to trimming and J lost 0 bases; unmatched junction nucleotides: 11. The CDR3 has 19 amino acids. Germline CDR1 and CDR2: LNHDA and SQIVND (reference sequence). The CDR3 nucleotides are TGTGCCAGTAGACCAATCCCGGGACTAGCGGGTTCGAACACCGGGGAGCTGTTTTTT. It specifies CASRPIPGLAGSNTGELFF.

CDR3: CASSPHGASGGFQETQYF. The CDR3 DNA follows: TGTGCCAGCAGCCCCCACGGGGCTAGCGGGGGGTTTCAAGAGACCCAGTACTTC. The chain combines TRBV9 with TRBJ2-5; TRBD2 aligns across 11 bases. Per germline, CDR1 SGDLS and CDR2 YYNGEE. The CDR3 loop spans 18 amino acids. Unmatched junction bases numbered 13, after V lost 4 bases and J lost 2 bases.

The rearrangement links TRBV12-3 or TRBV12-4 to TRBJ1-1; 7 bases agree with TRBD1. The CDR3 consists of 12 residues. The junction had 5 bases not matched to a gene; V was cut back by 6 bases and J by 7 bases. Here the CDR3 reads CASRSRDSEAFF. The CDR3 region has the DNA TGTGCCAGCAGATCCCGGGACAGTGAAGCTTTCTTT.

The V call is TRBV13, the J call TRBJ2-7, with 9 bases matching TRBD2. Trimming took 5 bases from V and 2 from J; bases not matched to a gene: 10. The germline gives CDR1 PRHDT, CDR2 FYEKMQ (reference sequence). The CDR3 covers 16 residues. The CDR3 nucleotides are TGTGCCAGCAGCGCTAGGGGTAGCGGGAGAACCTACGAGCAGTACTTC. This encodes CASSARGSGRTYEQYF.

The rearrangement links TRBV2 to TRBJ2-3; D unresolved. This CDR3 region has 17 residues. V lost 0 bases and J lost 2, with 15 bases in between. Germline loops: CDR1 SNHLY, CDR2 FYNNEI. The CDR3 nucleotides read TGTGCCAGCAGTGAAGCCTTAAACTTATTTCCCACAGATACGCAGTATTTT. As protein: CASSEALNLFPTDTQYF.

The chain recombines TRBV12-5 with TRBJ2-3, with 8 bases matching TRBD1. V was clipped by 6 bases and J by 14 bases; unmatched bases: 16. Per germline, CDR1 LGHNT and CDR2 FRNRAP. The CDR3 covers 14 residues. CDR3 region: CASGTTRRQGFWYF. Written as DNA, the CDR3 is TGTGCTAGTGGCACCACTAGGCGACAGGGGTTTTGGTATTTT.

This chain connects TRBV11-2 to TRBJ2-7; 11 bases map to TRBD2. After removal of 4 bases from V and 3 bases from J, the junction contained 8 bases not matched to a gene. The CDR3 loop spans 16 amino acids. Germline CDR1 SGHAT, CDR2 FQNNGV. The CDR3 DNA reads TGTGCCAGCAGCTCCCGACTAGCGGGATTAGTCTACGAGCAGTACTTC. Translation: CASSSRLAGLVYEQYF.

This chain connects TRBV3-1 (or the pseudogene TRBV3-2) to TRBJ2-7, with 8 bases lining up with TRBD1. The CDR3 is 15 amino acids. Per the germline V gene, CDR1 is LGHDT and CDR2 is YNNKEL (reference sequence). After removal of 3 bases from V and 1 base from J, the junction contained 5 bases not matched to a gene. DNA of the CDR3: TGTGCCAGCAGCCAGGGAACAGGGGGGTCCTACGAGCAGTACTTC. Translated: CASSQGTGGSYEQYF.

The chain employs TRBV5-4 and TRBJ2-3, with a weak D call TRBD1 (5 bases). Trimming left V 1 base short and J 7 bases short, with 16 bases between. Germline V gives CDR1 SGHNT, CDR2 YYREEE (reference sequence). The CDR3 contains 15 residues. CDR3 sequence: CASSLSSTEMNTQYF. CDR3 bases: TGTGCCAGCAGCTTGTCCTCGACAGAAATGAATACGCAGTATTTT. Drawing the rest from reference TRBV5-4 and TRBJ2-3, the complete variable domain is ETGVTQSPTHLIKTRGQQVTLRCSSQSGHNTVSWYQQALGQGPQFIFQYYREEENGRGNFPPRFSGLQFPNYSSELNVNALELDDSALYLCASSLSSTEMNTQYFGPGTRLTVL.

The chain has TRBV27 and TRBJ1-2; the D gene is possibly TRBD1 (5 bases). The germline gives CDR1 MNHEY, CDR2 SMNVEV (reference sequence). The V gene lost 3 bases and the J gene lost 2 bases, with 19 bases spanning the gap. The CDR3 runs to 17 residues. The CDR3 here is CASSFIPQPTGNYGYTF. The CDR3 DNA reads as TGTGCCAGCAGTTTCATACCCCAGCCCACAGGCAACTATGGCTACACCTTC.

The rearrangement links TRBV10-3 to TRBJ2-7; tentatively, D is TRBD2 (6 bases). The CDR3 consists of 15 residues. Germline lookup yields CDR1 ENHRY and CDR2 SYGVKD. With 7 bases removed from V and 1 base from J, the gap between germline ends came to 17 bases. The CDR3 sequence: CAIKGGGQLSYEQYF. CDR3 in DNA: TGTGCCATCAAGGGAGGTGGCCAATTATCCTACGAGCAGTACTTC.

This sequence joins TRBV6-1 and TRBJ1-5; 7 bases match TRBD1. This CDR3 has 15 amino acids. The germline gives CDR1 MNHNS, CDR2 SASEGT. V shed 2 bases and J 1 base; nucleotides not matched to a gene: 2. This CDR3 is CASSETDRSNQPQHF. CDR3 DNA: TGTGCCAGCAGTGAAACGGACAGGAGCAATCAGCCCCAGCATTTT.

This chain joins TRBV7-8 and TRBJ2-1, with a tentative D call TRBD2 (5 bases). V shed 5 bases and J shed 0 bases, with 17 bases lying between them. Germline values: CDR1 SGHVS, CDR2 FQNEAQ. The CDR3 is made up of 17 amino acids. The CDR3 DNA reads TGTGCCAGCAGCCCCCTGGGAGCAAACCCCTCCTACAATGAGCAGTTCTTC. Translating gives CASSPLGANPSYNEQFF.

The CDR3, as DNA: TGTGCCAGCAGCCCAACCCCGGACAGGGTGGGTTCACCCCTCCACTTT. It encodes CASSPTPDRVGSPLHF. The chain is built from TRBV7-6 and TRBJ1-6, with 8 positions matching TRBD1. The CDR3 is 16 amino acids. Germline V lookup: CDR1 SGHVS, CDR2 FNYEAQ. J lost 9 bases, V lost 5 bases, and 12 bases had no gene match.

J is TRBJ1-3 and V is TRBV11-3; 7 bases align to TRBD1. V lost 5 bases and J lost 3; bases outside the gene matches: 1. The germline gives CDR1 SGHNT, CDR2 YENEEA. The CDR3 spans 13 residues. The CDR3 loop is CASSGTVGNTIYF. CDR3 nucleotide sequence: TGTGCCAGCAGCGGGACAGTTGGAAACACCATATATTTT.

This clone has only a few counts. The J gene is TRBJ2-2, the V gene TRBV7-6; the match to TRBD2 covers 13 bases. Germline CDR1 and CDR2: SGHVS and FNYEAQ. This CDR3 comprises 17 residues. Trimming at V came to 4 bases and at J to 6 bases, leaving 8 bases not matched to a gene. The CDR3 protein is CASSSGLAGVPPGELFF. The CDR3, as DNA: TGTGCCAGCAGCTCCGGACTAGCGGGAGTGCCCCCCGGGGAGCTGTTTTTT.

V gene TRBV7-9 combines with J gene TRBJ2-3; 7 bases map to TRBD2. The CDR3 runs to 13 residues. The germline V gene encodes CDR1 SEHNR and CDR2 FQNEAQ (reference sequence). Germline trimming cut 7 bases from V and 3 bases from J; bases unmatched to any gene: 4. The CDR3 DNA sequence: TGTGCCAGCACCGGACTAGTGACAGATACGCAGTATTTT. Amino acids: CASTGLVTDTQYF.

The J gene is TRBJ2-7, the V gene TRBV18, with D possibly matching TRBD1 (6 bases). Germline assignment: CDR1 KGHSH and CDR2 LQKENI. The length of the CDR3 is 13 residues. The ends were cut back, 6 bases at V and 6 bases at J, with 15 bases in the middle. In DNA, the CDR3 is TGTGCCAGCTCCCGAGCCGGGACAACCGAGCAGTACTTC. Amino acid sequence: CASSRAGTTEQYF.

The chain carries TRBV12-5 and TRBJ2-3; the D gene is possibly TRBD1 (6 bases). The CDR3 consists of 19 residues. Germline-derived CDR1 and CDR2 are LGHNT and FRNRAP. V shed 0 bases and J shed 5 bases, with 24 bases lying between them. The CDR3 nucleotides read TGTGCTAGTGGTTTGGTGGGGGCCGGACTCTTTTTGGTTAGAGATACGCAGTATTTT. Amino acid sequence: CASGLVGAGLFLVRDTQYF. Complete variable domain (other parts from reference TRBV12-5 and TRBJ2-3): DARVTQTPRHKVTEMGQEVTMRCQPILGHNTVFWYRQTMMQGLELLAYFRNRAPLDDSGMPKDRFSAEMPDATLATLKIQPSEPRDSAVYFCASGLVGAGLFLVRDTQYFGPGTRLTVL.

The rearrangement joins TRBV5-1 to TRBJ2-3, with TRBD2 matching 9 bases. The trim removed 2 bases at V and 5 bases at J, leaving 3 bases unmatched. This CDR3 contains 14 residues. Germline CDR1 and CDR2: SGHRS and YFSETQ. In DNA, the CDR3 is TGCGCCAGCAGCTTAGGAGCGGGAGGAGATACGCAGTATTTT. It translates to CASSLGAGGDTQYF.

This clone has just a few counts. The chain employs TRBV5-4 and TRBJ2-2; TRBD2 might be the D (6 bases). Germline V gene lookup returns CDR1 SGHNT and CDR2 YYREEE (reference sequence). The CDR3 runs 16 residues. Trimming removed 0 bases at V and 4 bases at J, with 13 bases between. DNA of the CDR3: TGTGCCAGCAGCTTGGCGGGGGACCTGATCACCGGGGAGCTGTTTTTT. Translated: CASSLAGDLITGELFF.

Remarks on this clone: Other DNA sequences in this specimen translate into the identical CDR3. This chain's CDR3 is CASRGQGDEQYF. In nucleotides, the CDR3 is TGTGCCAGCAGGGGACAGGGCGACGAGCAGTACTTC. The V and J genes are TRBV2 and TRBJ2-7, with 9 bases lining up with TRBD1. Germline assignment: CDR1 SNHLY and CDR2 FYNNEI. The CDR3 runs to 12 residues. Losses at the gene ends were 6 bases for V and 5 bases for J; bases not matched to a gene: 2.

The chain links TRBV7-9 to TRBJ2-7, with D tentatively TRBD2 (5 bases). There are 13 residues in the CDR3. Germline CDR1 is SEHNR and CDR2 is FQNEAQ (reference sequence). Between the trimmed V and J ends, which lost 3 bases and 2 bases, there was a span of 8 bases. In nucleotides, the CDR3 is TGTGCCAGCAGCTTGGGAGATCCCTACGAGCAGTACTTC. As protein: CASSLGDPYEQYF.